The present T cell receptor (beta chain) was sequenced within a study of blood T cell repertoires in COVID-19. Method: immunoSEQ multiplex PCR; TCRdb's copy keeps in-frame clones and lacks some. The sample carries roughly 150,000 clones, 70% to 85% recorded once. The CDR3 spans 13 residues. Trimming removed 7 bases from V and 4 bases from J, with 13 bases in between. Germline V CDR1 and CDR2: LNHDA, SQIVND (reference sequence). The specimen sequenced was peripheral blood. The source is a woman aged 45 to 65 with acute or convalescent COVID-19. This rearrangement joins TRBV19 to TRBJ1-1; D is unclear. CDR3 loop: CASTPAVATEAFF. As DNA, the CDR3 is TGTGCCAGTACCCCAGCGGTTGCCACTGAAGCTTTCTTT.